The clone carrying this T cell receptor (beta chain) was detected ten times or more. Its cognate antigen is unknown. These data belong to a study of CD8 T cells in ankylosing spondylitis. General study results and limits: Apparently characteristic of ankylosing spondylitis blood was a TCR beta motif (fewer than ten highly homologous variants).

For TCR beta, libraries came from quantitative 5'-RACE with molecular barcodes. TCRdb reanalysed the 5' RACE reads using MiXCR and keeps one entry per CDR3 protein. The data show fewer than 550,000 distinct CDR3 sequences, approximately 5.3% seen once. V lost 1 base and J lost 5; bases outside the gene matches: 2. Germline values: CDR1 DFQATT, CDR2 SNEGSKA (reference sequence). This CDR3 is 13 amino acids long. The clonotype comes from a male donor with ankylosing spondylitis. The V call is TRBV20-1, the J call TRBJ1-2; 9 bases agree with TRBD1. Sequencing used blood, either unsorted or a sorted T cell fraction (not recorded which). The chain's CDR3 is CSARATGGYGYTF. CDR3 DNA: TGCAGTGCTAGAGCGACAGGGGGATATGGCTACACCTTC.